This TCR beta chain was retrieved from a study of blood T cell repertoires in COVID-19. In the study overall: Nucleic acid was either cDNA or gDNA, and it came from T cells, B-cell-depleted T cells, or PBMCs.

V dropped 0 bases and J dropped 9 bases, with 16 bases sitting between them. The CDR3 sequence is 15 residues long. Germline V gene lookup returns CDR1 SGHRS and CDR2 YFSETQ. Generated by immunoSEQ multiplex PCR, the TCRdb table keeps only in-frame clones and is missing some. The repertoire has tens of thousands of clones, 70% to 90% of them found once; the top ten carry 18%. The J gene is TRBJ2-1, the V gene TRBV5-1, with D perhaps matching TRBD2 (5 bases). This receptor was taken from a woman aged 55-69 years with acute or convalescent COVID-19. The sequenced sample was peripheral blood. CDR3 DNA sequence: TGCGCCAGCAGCTTGGGGACGACTATGTTCGGTGAGCAGTTCTTC. This sequence encodes CASSLGTTMFGEQFF.